One and the same sample provided the 22 T cell receptor beta chains below, sequenced in a study of CD8 T cells in ankylosing spondylitis. For these TCRs, the target antigens are not known. The study, taken as a whole, reports: There was a TCR beta motif, made of several highly homologous variants, that appeared characteristic of ankylosing spondylitis blood.

TCRdb itself ran the 5' RACE reads through MiXCR, one entry per CDR3 protein. Here the sample spans roughly 90,000 distinct CDR3 sequences, approximately 9.6% being singletons. Specimen: blood, either unsorted or a sorted T cell fraction (not recorded which). The receptors stem from a male donor with ankylosing spondylitis.

In this sample, this clonotype turned up many times. The chain combines TRBV29-1 with TRBJ1-2, with 10 bases identical to TRBD1. This CDR3 spans 12 amino acids. V was pared by 6 bases and J by 7 bases, with 5 bases of the junction left unmatched. Germline assignment: CDR1 SQVTM and CDR2 ANQGSEA. The CDR3, as DNA: TGCAGCGTGCCTCGACAGGGGGCTGGCTACACCTTC. Its protein product is CSVPRQGAGYTF. Full variable domain (outside the CDR3, taken from reference TRBV29-1 and TRBJ1-2): SAVISQKPSRDICQRGTSLTIQCQVDSQVTMMFWYRQQPGQSLTLIATANQGSEATYESGFVIDKFPISRPNLTFSTLTVSNMSPEDSSIYLCSVPRQGAGYTFGSGTRLTVV.

In its sample, this clonotype was seen a few times. This chain connects TRBV3-1 to TRBJ2-3; 14 nucleotides align to TRBD2. This CDR3 region has 16 residues. From germline, CDR1 is LGHDT and CDR2 YNNKEL (reference sequence). The V gene end was trimmed by 3 bases and the J gene end by 4 bases; junction bases not matched to a gene: 3. CDR3 sequence: CASSHGTSGRADTQYF. CDR3 in DNA: TGTGCCAGCAGCCATGGGACTAGCGGGAGAGCAGATACGCAGTATTTT.

This clonotype was seen more than once but under ten times. V usage is TRBV20-1 and J usage is TRBJ2-7; D unresolved. Germline CDR1 reads DFQATT; CDR2 reads SNEGSKA (reference sequence). The CDR3 has 12 amino acids. Trimming removed 0 bases from V and 2 bases from J, with 5 bases in between. CDR3 sequence reads: CSARDLTYEQYF. The CDR3 DNA reads TGCAGTGCTAGAGACTTGACCTACGAGCAGTACTTC.

This clonotype has just a few counts. The CDR3, as DNA: TGTGCCAGCAGTTACCTCGGGACTTCCACTGAAGCTTTCTTT. Its translation: CASSYLGTSTEAFF. The rearrangement joins TRBV27 to TRBJ1-1, with D possibly matching TRBD1 (5 bases). The CDR3 is made up of 14 amino acids. Deletions cut 4 bases from V and 4 bases from J, with 13 bases between. Germline V gene sequence: CDR1 MNHEY, CDR2 SMNVEV (reference sequence).

V is TRBV5-5 and J is TRBJ2-7, with 7 bases that match TRBD1. The CDR3 sequence is 14 residues long. The germline V gene has CDR1 SGHKS and CDR2 YYEKEE (reference sequence). V dropped 2 bases and J dropped 2; count of bases not matched to a gene: 4. The CDR3 sequence: CASSFGDSAYEQYV. As DNA, the CDR3 is TGTGCCAGCAGCTTCGGGGACAGCGCCTACGAGCAGTACGTC.

This clonotype was counted ten times or more. The chain couples TRBV15 to TRBJ2-1; D unclear. Germline V gene sequence: CDR1 LNHNV, CDR2 YYDKDF (reference sequence). This CDR3 is built from 16 residues. With 0 bases removed from V and 8 bases from J, the gap between germline ends came to 17 bases. The CDR3 coding sequence is TGTGCCACCAGCAGAGATCGCCTACCCTTGGTGTATGAGCAGTTCTTC. It is translated as CATSRDRLPLVYEQFF.

This clonotype was recorded many times. This chain joins TRBV27 and TRBJ2-7, with TRBD1 matching over 9 bases. This CDR3 region has 20 residues. CDR1 is MNHEY, CDR2 SMNVEV, per germline (reference sequence). The V and J ends lost 5 bases and 4 bases, in that order; junction bases with no gene match: 24. The CDR3 DNA is TGTGCCAGCAGTGGAACCCTGACAGGGGGATCGTCCGGAAACCCTTACGAGCAGTACTTC. Its protein product is CASSGTLTGGSSGNPYEQYF.

This clonotype showed up many times. J is TRBJ2-2 and V is TRBV6-1; the match to TRBD2 covers 7 bases. Losses at the gene ends were 6 bases for V and 5 bases for J; bases not matched to a gene: 12. CDR1 is MNHNS, CDR2 SASEGT, per germline. This CDR3 is 16 amino acids long. CDR3 nucleotides: TGTGCCAGCAGCACCCTTTCCAGCGGGAATACCGGGGAGCTGTTTTTT. Amino acids: CASSTLSSGNTGELFF.

This clonotype showed up many times. This chain's CDR3 is CSAREVPFPPYEQYF. The CDR3 DNA reads as TGCAGTGCTAGAGAGGTGCCTTTTCCGCCCTACGAGCAGTACTTC. This rearrangement joins TRBV20-1 to TRBJ2-7; D gene uncertain. The germline V gene encodes CDR1 DFQATT and CDR2 SNEGSKA (reference sequence). CDR3 length: 15 residues. V lost 0 bases and J 2 bases, leaving 14 bases between the germline ends.

This clonotype was counted ten times or more. The gene calls are TRBV4-2 and TRBJ2-1; the match to TRBD2 covers 12 bases. This CDR3 is built from 16 residues. Germline loops: CDR1 LGHNA, CDR2 YNFKEQ. The ends lost 2 bases at V and 8 bases at J; junction bases unmatched: 7. The CDR3 spells CASSQTLAGGEDEQFF. The CDR3 nucleotides read TGTGCCAGCAGCCAAACACTAGCGGGAGGAGAGGATGAGCAGTTCTTC.

This chain joins TRBV12-3 or TRBV12-4 and TRBJ2-7; 12 nucleotides align to TRBD2. The CDR3 runs to 14 residues. Losses at the gene ends were 4 bases for V and 4 bases for J; bases not matched to a gene: 2. In nucleotides, the CDR3 is TGTGCCAGCAGTTCCGGACTAGCGGGGTACGAGCAGTACGTC. It encodes CASSSGLAGYEQYV.

This clonotype was found many times. This rearrangement joins TRBV7-8 to TRBJ2-3; D not resolved. Germline V gene lookup returns CDR1 SGHVS and CDR2 FQNEAQ. V shed 2 bases and J shed 2 bases, with 8 bases lying between them. The CDR3 spans 14 residues. CDR3 sequence: CASSLSGYTDTQYF. The CDR3 DNA sequence: TGTGCCAGCAGCTTATCAGGATACACAGATACGCAGTATTTT.

The chain joins TRBV10-2 to TRBJ2-1; 14 bases are shared with TRBD2. In germline, CDR1 is WSHSY, CDR2 SAAADI. With V trimmed by 8 bases and J by 9 bases, 12 bases remained unmatched. The CDR3 runs 16 residues. CDR3 sequence reads: CASGESRTSGRSEQFF. DNA of the CDR3: TGCGCCAGCGGGGAAAGTAGGACTAGCGGGAGGAGTGAGCAGTTCTTC.

This clonotype occurred many times. The V and J genes are TRBV2 and TRBJ2-1, with 10 bases matching TRBD2. Germline CDR1 reads SNHLY; CDR2 reads FYNNEI. This CDR3 has 15 amino acids. Losses at the gene ends were 7 bases for V and 3 bases for J; bases not matched to a gene: 6. The CDR3 sequence is CASILAGENYNEQFF. The DNA for the CDR3 is TGTGCCAGCATTCTAGCGGGAGAGAACTACAATGAGCAGTTCTTC.

Ten or more counts support this clonotype. The V call is TRBV2, the J call TRBJ2-2, with TRBD1 identical over 9 bases. Per germline, CDR1 SNHLY and CDR2 FYNNEI. J was trimmed by 4 bases and V by 4 bases; bases with no gene match: 16. There are 19 residues in the CDR3. This CDR3 reads CASSGGTGTGLLLTGELFF. CDR3 in DNA: TGTGCCAGCAGTGGCGGTACCGGGACAGGGCTCTTACTCACCGGGGAGCTGTTTTTT. The complete variable domain, with remaining parts taken from reference TRBV2 and TRBJ2-2, reads EPEVTQTPSHQVTQMGQEVILRCVPISNHLYFYWYRQILGQKVEFLVSFYNNEISEKSEIFDDQFSVERPDGSNFTLKIRSTKLEDSAMYFCASSGGTGTGLLLTGELFFGEGSRLTVL.

The chain employs TRBV2 and TRBJ2-1; weak D call: TRBD2 (6 bases). This CDR3 is built from 12 residues. Germline lookup yields CDR1 SNHLY and CDR2 FYNNEI. V was pared by 8 bases and J by 8 bases, with 13 bases between. CDR3 sequence reads: CASRDSPYEQFF. The CDR3 DNA reads TGTGCCAGCCGGGACTCACCCTATGAGCAGTTCTTC.

This clonotype occurred a few times. The CDR3 nucleotides are TGTGCCAGCAGTTTAGTAGGCCCGTACAATGAGCAGTTCTTC. Protein sequence: CASSLVGPYNEQFF. The rearrangement joins TRBV27 to TRBJ2-1, with D uncertain. This CDR3 is 14 amino acids long. The V gene lost 2 bases and the J gene lost 4 bases, with 9 bases spanning the gap. The germline gives CDR1 MNHEY, CDR2 SMNVEV (reference sequence).

In this sample, this clonotype turned up many times. The J gene is TRBJ2-7, the V gene TRBV2, with D perhaps assigned TRBD1 or TRBD2 (5 bases each). Germline V gene lookup returns CDR1 SNHLY and CDR2 FYNNEI. Trimming left V 10 bases short and J 2 bases short, with 12 bases between. The CDR3 runs 12 residues. The CDR3 nucleotides are TGTGCCATAGGGGACGGAGCCTACGAGCAGTACTTC. Translated: CAIGDGAYEQYF.

The rearrangement uses TRBV20-1 and TRBJ2-1; D may be TRBD2 (6 bases). The CDR3 runs to 16 residues. Trimming removed 3 bases from V and 7 bases from J, with 22 bases in between. In germline, CDR1 is DFQATT, CDR2 SNEGSKA (reference sequence). CDR3 in amino acids: CSASEQVAGLGNEQFF. The CDR3 DNA reads TGCAGTGCTAGTGAGCAAGTTGCGGGATTGGGAAATGAGCAGTTCTTC.

This clonotype has a count of ten or more. The CDR3 DNA sequence: TGCGCCAGCAGGGGACTAGCGGATAATAATGAGCAGTTCTTC. Protein product: CASRGLADNNEQFF. The chain recombines TRBV4-1 with TRBJ2-1; 11 nucleotides align to TRBD2. The CDR3 contains 14 residues. J was trimmed by 7 bases and V by 6 bases; bases with no gene match: 5. Germline V gives CDR1 MGHRA, CDR2 YSYEKL.

This clonotype was counted at least ten times. The chain combines TRBV15 with TRBJ2-1, with a tentative D call TRBD2 (6 bases). With 0 bases removed from V and 2 bases from J, the gap between germline ends came to 8 bases. The CDR3 length is 15 residues. CDR1 and CDR2 from the germline V gene are LNHNV and YYDKDF (reference sequence). Here the CDR3 reads CATSREREAYNEQFF. The CDR3 DNA follows: TGTGCCACCAGCAGAGAGAGGGAGGCCTACAATGAGCAGTTCTTC.

This clonotype occurred a few times. J is TRBJ1-1 and V is TRBV5-6; D is ambiguous. Trimming left V 4 bases short and J 0 bases short, with 7 bases between. The germline V gene encodes CDR1 SGHDT and CDR2 YYEEEE. The CDR3 covers 13 residues. The CDR3 region is CASSPGVNTEAFF. As DNA, the CDR3 is TGTGCCAGCAGCCCAGGTGTGAACACTGAAGCTTTCTTT.